These T cell receptor beta chains were read from a single sample in a study of T cell repertoires in cytomegalovirus infection. MiXCR was run by TCRdb on the reads, yielding one entry per CDR3 protein. The sample has a few hundred thousand distinct CDR3 sequences; 30% to 35% are singletons. Their recognized antigens are unknown. The sample consisted of cultured PBMCs, taken from culture after CMV antigen stimulation. The receptor set was obtained from a human donor in good health (CMV status not recorded). Some clones in this sample may be carry-over from other donors' samples. CDR3s include the opening cysteine and the closing phenylalanine or tryptophan. A D gene is named only where the DNA matches it firmly. Not all rows give a size; the values are once, few, many and, for expanded clones, a class.

TRBD1 | TRBJ1-1 | TRBV6-1 | few | TGTGCCAGCGTACCCCAGGGGGGCACTGAAGCTTTCTTT | CASVPQGGTEAFF
- | TRBJ2-2 | TRBV7-6 | many | TGTGCCAGCAGCCTAATGACGGGCAACACCGGGGAGCTGTTTTTT | CASSLMTGNTGELFF
TRBD2 | TRBJ2-3 | TRBV18 | few | TGTGCCAGCTCATCCTTAGCGGGAGCATGGAAAGATACGCAGTATTTT | CASSSLAGAWKDTQYF
- | TRBJ1-6 | TRBV7-2 | - | TGTGCCAGCAGCCAGCGGGACCCCTATAATTCACCCCTCCACTTT | CASSQRDPYNSPLHF
- | TRBJ1-6 | TRBV4-2 | - | TGTGCCAGCAGCCAAGGTGGAGGATTGGAGAATTCACCCCTCCACTTT | CASSQGGGLENSPLHF
- | TRBJ1-5 | TRBV7-2 | many | TGTGCCAGCAGCCTAGAGGGGGTAAGGAATCAGCCCCAGCATTTT | CASSLEGVRNQPQHF
TRBD2 | TRBJ2-5 | TRBV7-6 | few | TGTGCCAGCGGCGAGGCACCGGGACTAGCGAAAGAGACCCAGTACTTC | CASGEAPGLAKETQYF
TRBD2 | TRBJ2-5 | TRBV7-9 | - | TGTGCCAGCAGCAGTAGCGGGAGCGGAGAGACCCAGTACTTC | CASSSSGSGETQYF
- | TRBJ1-2 | TRBV6-5 | few | TGTGCCAGCAGTTACTCGATTACCGACGCCCCCTATGGCTACACCTTC | CASSYSITDAPYGYTF
- | TRBJ1-1 | TRBV9 | few | TGTGCCAGCAGCGTAGGTAGCTACACTGAAGCTTTCTTT | CASSVGSYTEAFF
- | TRBJ2-7 | TRBV12-3/TRBV12-4 | - | TGTGCCAGCAGCCGACAGGACCCCCCCTACGAGCAGTACTTC | CASSRQDPPYEQYF
- | TRBJ1-1 | TRBV7-9 | - | TGTGCCAGCAGCTCCTTCGGTTCCACTGAAGCTTTCTTT | CASSSFGSTEAFF
TRBD1 | TRBJ1-2 | TRBV12-3/TRBV12-4 | - | TGTGCCAGCAGTCGCCGGGACAGGGGGGCCCTCTATGGCTACACCTTC | CASSRRDRGALYGYTF
- | TRBJ2-2 | TRBV30 | few | TGTGCCTGGAGTAGGAGGGCGGCCGGGGAGCTGTTTTTT | CAWSRRAAGELFF
TRBD1 | TRBJ2-5 | TRBV7-6 | - | TGTGCTAGCAGCTTAGGGGACAGCAGTCAAGAGACCCAGTACTTC | CASSLGDSSQETQYF
TRBD2 | TRBJ2-1 | TRBV7-8 | many | TGTGCCAGCAGCTTAGGCACCGGGACTAGCGCGAAACCCTCCTACAATGAGCAGTTCTTC | CASSLGTGTSAKPSYNEQFF
TRBD2 | TRBJ2-1 | TRBV23-1 | - | TGCGCCAGACTAGCGGGAGGAGACAATGAGCAGTTCTTC | CARLAGGDNEQFF
TRBD2 | TRBJ2-2 | TRBV19 | - | TGTGCCAGTACTAAGGGGGGACTAGCGGGGTCGAACACCGGGGAGCTGTTTTTT | CASTKGGLAGSNTGELFF
- | TRBJ2-5 | TRBV15 | - | TGTGCCACCGCGCAGGAGGAAGAGACCCAGTACTTC | CATAQEEETQYF
TRBD1 | TRBJ2-2 | TRBV27 | few | TGTGCCAGCAGTTTAGTTGGTAGGGGGCCTAACGGGGAGCTGTTTTTT | CASSLVGRGPNGELFF
- | TRBJ2-1 | TRBV7-2 | many | TGTGCCAGCAGCTTATACGGGAGCTCCTACAATGAGCAGTTCTTC | CASSLYGSSYNEQFF
- | TRBJ1-4 | TRBV19 | - | TGTGCCAGTACCGCCAGCCATGCAACTAATGAAAAACTGTTTTTT | CASTASHATNEKLFF
TRBD2 | TRBJ2-1 | TRBV7-3 | once | TGTGCCAGCAGCCGCCGGACTAGCGGGAGAAATGAGCAGTTCTTC | CASSRRTSGRNEQFF
- | TRBJ2-1 | TRBV7-2 | - | TGTGCCAGCAGCTTAGGACAGACCTCCTACAATGAGCAGTTCTTC | CASSLGQTSYNEQFF
- | TRBJ2-6 | TRBV12-3/TRBV12-4 | - | TGTGCCAGCAGCCGGGAATTCTCTGGGGCCAACGTCCTGACTTTC | CASSREFSGANVLTF
TRBD2 | TRBJ2-5 | TRBV20-1 | - | TGCAGTGCCCCGTCCTCACTGGGTAGCGGGAGGGTTCTGGAGACCCAGTACTTC | CSAPSSLGSGRVLETQYF
TRBD1 | TRBJ2-1 | TRBV5-1 | - | TGCGCCAGCAGCGCCGGACAGGGCAGTGAGCAGTTCTTC | CASSAGQGSEQFF
- | TRBJ1-5 | TRBV11-2 | - | TGTGCCAGCAGCTTAGATGGGGGGGAAAGTCAGCCCCAGCATTTT | CASSLDGGESQPQHF
TRBD1 | TRBJ1-5 | TRBV4-3 | - | TGCGCCAGCAGCCCAATACAGGGGGAACAGCCCCAGCATTTT | CASSPIQGEQPQHF
- | TRBJ2-3 | TRBV11-3 | - | TGTGCCAGCAGCTCCCGACGGGGGGCGGGAGTGGGATCGCAGTATTTT | CASSSRRGAGVGSQYF
TRBD2 | TRBJ2-7 | TRBV7-9 | few | TGTGCCAGCAGCTCTGGGACTAGCGGACCCTCCTACGAGCAGTACTTC | CASSSGTSGPSYEQYF
TRBD2 | TRBJ2-1 | TRBV7-6 | few | TGTGCCAGCAGCTTTAGCGTAGCGGGTAGAAATGAGCAGTTCTTC | CASSFSVAGRNEQFF
- | TRBJ2-2 | TRBV7-9 | few | TGTGCCAGCAGCCAAGATTCGGCCCAGTTGGGCACCGGGGAGCTGTTTTTT | CASSQDSAQLGTGELFF
TRBD1 | TRBJ1-2 | TRBV7-2 | many | TGTGCCAGCAGCTTATCTTGGGGGACAGGGCAAGGATATGGCTACACCTTC | CASSLSWGTGQGYGYTF
- | TRBJ2-5 | TRBV7-9 | - | TGTGCCAGCAGCAGTTCGAGGCCCTTGGGGGGCCCCCAGTACTTC | CASSSSRPLGGPQYF
TRBD2 | TRBJ2-3 | TRBV2 | few | TGTGCCAGCAGGACTGGGACTAGCGGGAGCTTCACAGATACGCAGTATTTT | CASRTGTSGSFTDTQYF
- | TRBJ2-1 | TRBV7-2 | few | TGTGCCAGCATCGGGATGGGCGGGACCTACAATGAGCAGTTCTTC | CASIGMGGTYNEQFF
TRBD2 | TRBJ2-1 | TRBV12-3/TRBV12-4 | - | TGTGCCAGCAGCCAACCGGGACTAGCGGGAGGGGGAACCTACAATGAGCAGTTCTTC | CASSQPGLAGGGTYNEQFF
TRBD2 | TRBJ2-1 | TRBV6-5 | few | TGTGCCAGCAGTTACAGGGCGCTAGCGGGAGGCTATTATGAGCAGTTCTTC | CASSYRALAGGYYEQFF
TRBD2 | TRBJ2-1 | TRBV20-1 | - | TGCAGTAAGAAGGGACTATCCTCTCTCTCCTACAATGAGCAGTTCTTC | CSKKGLSSLSYNEQFF
- | TRBJ2-2 | TRBV7-3 | many | TGTGCCAGCAGCTTATGGGGCAGGCCGAACACCGGGGAGCTGTTTTTT | CASSLWGRPNTGELFF
- | TRBJ2-1 | TRBV28 | few | TGTGCCAGCAGTTTCACCGGGATCTCCTACAATGAGCAGTTCTTC | CASSFTGISYNEQFF
TRBD2 | TRBJ2-1 | TRBV7-6 | many | TGTGCCAGCAGCTTAGGACTAGCGGGAGCCTCTGGCTACAATGAGCAGTTCTTC | CASSLGLAGASGYNEQFF
- | TRBJ2-3 | TRBV24-1 | few | TGTGCCACCAGATATGGGGATACGCAGTATTTT | CATRYGDTQYF
- | TRBJ2-3 | TRBV27 | few | TGTGCCAGCAGGGTCTCCTTTTACTCTAGCACAGATACGCAGTATTTT | CASRVSFYSSTDTQYF
- | TRBJ2-1 | TRBV7-2 | - | TGTGCCAGCAGCTTAGGAGTTACTAGTCTGGATGAGCAGTTCTTC | CASSLGVTSLDEQFF
TRBD2 | TRBJ2-2 | TRBV12-5 | - | TGTGCTAGTGGTTTGTCAGCAGGCGGGGGGAACACCGGGGAGCTGTTTTTT | CASGLSAGGGNTGELFF
TRBD1 | TRBJ1-1 | TRBV7-2 | few | TGTGCCAGCAGCACAAGACAGGGCACTGAAGCTTTCTTT | CASSTRQGTEAFF
- | TRBJ1-2 | TRBV7-8 | many | TGTGCCAGCAGCCTGGACCTTGGGTCTGGCTACACCTTC | CASSLDLGSGYTF
- | TRBJ2-3 | TRBV12-3/TRBV12-4 | - | TGTGCCAGCAGTTTGTTCGAAGGAGGTACGCAGTATTTT | CASSLFEGGTQYF
- | TRBJ1-1 | TRBV19 | few | TGTGCCAGTAGTATAGAGGACCGTCTTAAAGGTCGCACTGAAGCTTTCTTT | CASSIEDRLKGRTEAFF
- | TRBJ2-5 | TRBV14 | few | TGTGCCAGCAGCCAAGGCCCAGAAAGGACGGAGACCCAGTACTTC | CASSQGPERTETQYF
- | TRBJ1-5 | TRBV11-2 | many | TGTGCCAGCAGCTTAGATCTTAATCAGCCCCAGCATTTT | CASSLDLNQPQHF
- | TRBJ1-4 | TRBV12-5 | few | TGTGCTAGTGACCCTTCCGGGGGTATTGCAACTAATGAAAAACTGTTTTTT | CASDPSGGIATNEKLFF
- | TRBJ1-1 | TRBV4-3 | - | TGCGCCAGCAGCCCCACGGGACAAATCAACACTGAAGCTTTCTTT | CASSPTGQINTEAFF
TRBD2 | TRBJ2-1 | TRBV19 | - | TGTGCCAGTACTCAAAGATTAAGCGGGATTGAGCAGTTCTTC | CASTQRLSGIEQFF
TRBD1 | TRBJ1-2 | TRBV6-1 | few | TGTGCCAGCAGTGAAGGTGGACAGGGTGAAAACTATGGCTACACCTTC | CASSEGGQGENYGYTF
- | TRBJ1-5 | TRBV6-1 | - | TGTGCCAGCAGTGAATCTGCGCCCCAGCATTTT | CASSESAPQHF
- | TRBJ2-5 | TRBV7-9 | - | TGTGCCAGCACCTCGATGGGTGGGGACGGGGAGACCCAGTACTTC | CASTSMGGDGETQYF